This T cell receptor (beta chain) is drawn from a study of T cell repertoires in cytomegalovirus infection. As for the study in general: CMV infection together with matching HLA type was indicated by public TCR beta signatures. Study results and caveats: The response measured ex vivo was dominated by TCR beta clonotypes (HLA-C-restricted and CMV-specific).

Using its own MiXCR run on the reads, TCRdb lists one record per CDR3 protein. The table lists roughly 280,000 distinct CDR3 sequences, about 13% of them singletons. This clonotype was counted at least ten times. Its antigen is undetermined. Germline V lookup: CDR1 SGHTA, CDR2 FQGNSA. Trimming took off 0 bases at V and 11 bases at J, with 13 bases between the two ends. The CDR3 length is 13 residues. Sequencing was performed on PBMCs. The V and J genes are TRBV7-2 and TRBJ1-1; no firm D call. This receptor was identified in a human donor in good health (CMV status not recorded). Some clones in this sample may be carry-over from other donors' samples. CDR3 DNA sequence: TGTGCCAGCAGCTTAGCAGTCAGTCCGGAGGCTTTCTTT. It encodes CASSLAVSPEAFF.